A selection of T cell receptor beta chains follows, all from one sample in a study of T cell responses to AZD1222 COVID-19 vaccine. The method was immunoSEQ multiplex PCR; TCRdb's version includes in-frame clones alone and lacks a portion of them. The sample includes some 80,000 clones, approximately 80% seen only once; the top ten take roughly a quarter. The input for sequencing was peripheral blood, taken 28 days after the second dose of the MenACWY control vaccine. These TCRs come from an adult who received the MenACWY meningococcal vaccine as a control. CDR3s include the opening cysteine and the closing phenylalanine or tryptophan. The D gene is left open where the match is weak. For some rows the clone size is stated as once, few or many, or as a class when expanded; others skip it.

j_call d_call v_call clone_size cdr3_nt cdr3_aa
TRBJ1-5 NA TRBV6-1 NA TGTGCCAGCAGTGAAGGCATAGGGCTCCATCAGCCCCAGCATTTT CASSEGIGLHQPQHF
TRBJ1-3 NA TRBV2 NA TGTGCCAGCAGTGGACTTTCGTCGAACACCATATATTTT CASSGLSSNTIYF
TRBJ1-2 TRBD1 TRBV2 NA TGTGCCAGCAGAGAACGGACAGGGGGTTATCGCTACACCTTC CASRERTGGYRYTF
TRBJ2-2 TRBD1 TRBV5-6 NA TGTGCCAGCAGCTTGGGGGACAGGGGGCTGTTTTTT CASSLGDRGLFF
TRBJ2-1 NA TRBV2 NA TGTGCCAGCAGTGATCCATCCAATGAGCAGTTCTTC CASSDPSNEQFF
TRBJ1-1 NA TRBV19 NA TGTGCCAGTAGTATAGTTCGAGACAGAGAGGGGAGAACTGAAGCTTTCTTT CASSIVRDREGRTEAFF
TRBJ2-7 TRBD1 TRBV18 NA TGTGCCAGCTCACCTACCAACAGGGGAGTTTCCTACGAGCAGTACTTC CASSPTNRGVSYEQYF
TRBJ1-4 NA TRBV3-1/TRBV3-2 NA TGTGCCAGCAGCCAAGCCCGTGAAAAACTGTTTTTT CASSQAREKLFF
TRBJ2-4 NA TRBV5-1 NA TGCGCCAGCAGCTTAGGGTTGGCCAAAAACATTCAGTACTTC CASSLGLAKNIQYF
TRBJ1-4 NA TRBV19 NA TGTGCCAGTAGTCCTCGGACTTACGGAAAACTGTTTTTT CASSPRTYGKLFF
TRBJ2-3 NA TRBV7-9 NA TGTGCCAGCAGCACAGATACGCAGTATTTT CASSTDTQYF
TRBJ1-1 NA TRBV19 NA TGTGCCAGTAGTATAGGAGGTAATGAAGCTTTCTTT CASSIGGNEAFF
TRBJ1-3 TRBD1 TRBV11-2 few TGTGCCAGCAGCTTTGGGACAGTCTCTGGAAACACCATATATTTT CASSFGTVSGNTIYF
TRBJ1-1 NA TRBV11-2 once TGTGCCAGCAGCAGAGGTGGGGGGGCAGGGAGCACTGAAGCTTTCTTT CASSRGGGAGSTEAFF
TRBJ2-7 TRBD2 TRBV5-1 NA TGCGCCAGCAGCTTGGAGACTAGCGGGGGGCCCCGTCCCTACGAGCAGTACTTC CASSLETSGGPRPYEQYF
TRBJ2-2 NA TRBV5-8 NA TGTGCCAGCAGCCTGGAACGGGGCGAGGCCGGGGAGCTGTTTTTT CASSLERGEAGELFF
TRBJ1-4 NA TRBV27 NA TGTGCCAGCAGTCCTATATCCCCCGCAGGGCTTGAAAAACTGTTTTTT CASSPISPAGLEKLFF
TRBJ2-7 NA TRBV9 NA TGTGCCAGCAGCGTGGATACTGGGCCCTACGAGCAGTACTTC CASSVDTGPYEQYF
TRBJ2-7 NA TRBV9 NA TGTGCCAGCAGCGTAGGGGGGAGCGGCTACGAGCAGTACTTC CASSVGGSGYEQYF
TRBJ1-2 TRBD1 TRBV5-6 NA TGTGCCAGCAGCTTGATCCGAGGGGGCGGGTTAGGAGGCTACACCTTC CASSLIRGGGLGGYTF
TRBJ1-2 NA TRBV30 NA TGTGCCTGGAGTGTACCAGGGACACTGCTTGGCTACACCTTC CAWSVPGTLLGYTF
TRBJ1-1 NA TRBV28 few TGTGCCAGCAGGAAGAATTATATGAACACTGAAGCTTTCTTT CASRKNYMNTEAFF
TRBJ2-4 TRBD1 TRBV7-9 NA TGTGCCAGCAGCTCCGGGGACAGGGGAATAGCCAAAAACATTCAGTACTTC CASSSGDRGIAKNIQYF
TRBJ1-3 TRBD1 TRBV5-4 NA TGTGCCAGCAGCTTAGACAGGGCTGGAAACACCATATATTTT CASSLDRAGNTIYF
TRBJ1-3 NA TRBV18 once TGTGCCAGCTCACCGCGTTACGACTTTGGCGTCGGAAACACCATATATTTT CASSPRYDFGVGNTIYF
TRBJ1-4 TRBD1 TRBV27 NA TGTGCCAGCAGTCTCCGCAGGACAGGGCAAGCAACTAATGAAAAACTGTTTTTT CASSLRRTGQATNEKLFF
TRBJ1-5 TRBD1 TRBV19 NA TGTGCCAGTAGTATATCCCCCGGGACAGAAGATCAGCCCCAGCATTTT CASSISPGTEDQPQHF
TRBJ1-1 TRBD1 TRBV6-1 few TGTGCCAGCTCGGACAGGGGGAACACTGAAGCTTTCTTT CASSDRGNTEAFF
TRBJ1-1 NA TRBV4-2 once TGTGCCAGCAGTCGCCTGAGGTCGACTGAAGCTTTCTTT CASSRLRSTEAFF
TRBJ2-6 NA TRBV5-6 once TGTGCCAGCACCGCGAGTGGGGCCAACGTCCTGACTTTC CASTASGANVLTF
TRBJ2-1 TRBD2 TRBV19 NA TGTGCCAGTAGTATAGATGGGGGACTAGCGGTCTCCTACAATGAGCAGTTCTTC CASSIDGGLAVSYNEQFF
TRBJ1-1 NA TRBV4-2 NA TGTGCCAGCAGCCATCCAGGAGGCACTGAAGCTTTCTTT CASSHPGGTEAFF
TRBJ1-1 NA TRBV30 NA TGTGCCTGGAGTCCACGTGGCTTCATGAACACTGAAGCTTTCTTT CAWSPRGFMNTEAFF
TRBJ1-6 TRBD1 TRBV7-8 NA TGTGCCAGCAGCCGCCGGGGACAGGGGAATTCACCCCTCCACTTT CASSRRGQGNSPLHF
TRBJ2-7 TRBD2 TRBV2 NA TGTGCCAGCAGTGAGACTAGCGGGAGCTACGAGCAGTACTTC CASSETSGSYEQYF
TRBJ2-5 NA TRBV18 NA TGTGCCAGCTCACCAGGGGCGGGGCGGACCCAGTACTTC CASSPGAGRTQYF
TRBJ1-5 NA TRBV28 NA TGTGCCAGCAGTTCTCCCCAGGGGACCAATCAGCCCCAGCATTTT CASSSPQGTNQPQHF
TRBJ1-2 TRBD1 TRBV20-1 NA TGCAGTGCTAGTAACAGGGGAGGATATGGCTACACCTTC CSASNRGGYGYTF
TRBJ2-1 NA TRBV20-1 many TGCAGTGCTAGTGCAGGGGGGGCCTACAATGAGCAGTTCTTC CSASAGGAYNEQFF
TRBJ2-1 TRBD1 TRBV7-9 NA TGTGCCAGCAGCCGACAGGGCGGCAATGAGCAGTTCTTC CASSRQGGNEQFF
TRBJ1-2 NA TRBV30 NA TGTGCCTGGATACCGGCAGGGGCTGATTATGGCTACACCTTC CAWIPAGADYGYTF
TRBJ2-7 NA TRBV11-2 NA TGTGCCAGCAGCTTAGGGGTCTACGAGCAGTACTTC CASSLGVYEQYF
TRBJ2-7 NA TRBV7-6 NA TGTGCCAGCAGCTTAGCGGGGACTTTAAGCTACGAGCAGTACTTC CASSLAGTLSYEQYF
TRBJ2-5 NA TRBV3-1/TRBV3-2 NA TGTGCCAGCAGCCAAGAGACCCAGTACTTC CASSQETQYF
TRBJ1-5 NA TRBV19 few TGTGCCAGTACCACGACAGTCGGCAGCAATCAGCCCCAGCATTTT CASTTTVGSNQPQHF
TRBJ2-2 NA TRBV19 NA TGTGCCAGTACCACATTAGGGGGAGACGGGGAGCTGTTTTTT CASTTLGGDGELFF
TRBJ2-3 NA TRBV19 NA TGTGCCAGTAGGGCGAGGGGTAGCACAGATACGCAGTATTTT CASRARGSTDTQYF